The clone carrying this TCR beta chain was detected only once. The antigen is not known. This sample is drawn from a study of OX40 agonist ivuxolimab in advanced cancers. For the study at large: Age averaged roughly 60 years (range roughly 23 to 85), and roughly 82% were male. Findings and caveats of the study: Doses of 0.1 to 3.0 mg/kg were accompanied by clonal expansion of CD4+ and CD8+ blood T cells by week 6.

V gave up 5 bases and J gave up 1 base, with 5 bases separating them. The CDR3 sequence is 12 residues long. Germline values: CDR1 WNHNN, CDR2 SYGVQD (reference sequence). Libraries were prepared by immunoSEQ multiplex PCR; TCRdb keeps only in-frame clonotypes and omits some of them. This sample has some 80,000 clones, with 80% to 90% found just once. Autoimmune disease history or systemic immunosuppression excluded patients. Peripheral blood came from all dose cohorts at three timepoints. This TCR was recovered from an adult with an advanced solid tumor such as melanoma, head and neck, liver or kidney cancer. The sequencing used CD4+ or CD8+ T cells sorted from blood, collected in a trial of the OX40 agonist ivuxolimab. The chain links TRBV10-1 to TRBJ1-1; D unclear. This chain's CDR3 is CASSPPNTEAFF. The CDR3 coding sequence is TGCGCCAGCAGTCCCCCGAACACTGAAGCTTTCTTT.